This TCR beta chain was documented in a study of blood T cells in healthy people across ages. Through a sample-barcoded 5' primer and a J-beta primer mix, a second PCR was run for roughly 6 to 12 cycles. From the 5' RACE reads, TCRdb called clonotypes with MiXCR, one entry per CDR3 protein. The data show 800,000 to 1,300,000 distinct CDR3 sequences, with under 30% seen just once and about 0.72% held by the top ten. Total RNA extracted from each sample amounted to at least 6 micrograms. General study findings and limits: Researchers said unsorted PBMCs prevented a conclusive naive versus antigen-experienced comparison.

About this clonotype: The antigen is not known. Compared with germline, one end of the junction differs, possibly owing to a read error.

The same specimen was also included in a second study, on T cells of mothers and their children. That source reports: A few healthy Caucasian mothers and their six children donated. Detection yielded no persistent microchimeric T cell clones.

The clonotype was recovered from a girl aged 2-10 years in good health. The specimen sequenced was blood.

CDR3 sequence reads: CGVEGKAGVQETQYF. The CDR3 bases are TGCGGCGTTGAGGGAAAGGCGGGAGTCCAAGAGACCCAGTACTTC. The chain uses TRBV29-1 and TRBJ2-5, with TRBD2 identical over 7 bases. This CDR3 spans 15 amino acids. The germline gives CDR1 SQVTM, CDR2 ANQGSEA.